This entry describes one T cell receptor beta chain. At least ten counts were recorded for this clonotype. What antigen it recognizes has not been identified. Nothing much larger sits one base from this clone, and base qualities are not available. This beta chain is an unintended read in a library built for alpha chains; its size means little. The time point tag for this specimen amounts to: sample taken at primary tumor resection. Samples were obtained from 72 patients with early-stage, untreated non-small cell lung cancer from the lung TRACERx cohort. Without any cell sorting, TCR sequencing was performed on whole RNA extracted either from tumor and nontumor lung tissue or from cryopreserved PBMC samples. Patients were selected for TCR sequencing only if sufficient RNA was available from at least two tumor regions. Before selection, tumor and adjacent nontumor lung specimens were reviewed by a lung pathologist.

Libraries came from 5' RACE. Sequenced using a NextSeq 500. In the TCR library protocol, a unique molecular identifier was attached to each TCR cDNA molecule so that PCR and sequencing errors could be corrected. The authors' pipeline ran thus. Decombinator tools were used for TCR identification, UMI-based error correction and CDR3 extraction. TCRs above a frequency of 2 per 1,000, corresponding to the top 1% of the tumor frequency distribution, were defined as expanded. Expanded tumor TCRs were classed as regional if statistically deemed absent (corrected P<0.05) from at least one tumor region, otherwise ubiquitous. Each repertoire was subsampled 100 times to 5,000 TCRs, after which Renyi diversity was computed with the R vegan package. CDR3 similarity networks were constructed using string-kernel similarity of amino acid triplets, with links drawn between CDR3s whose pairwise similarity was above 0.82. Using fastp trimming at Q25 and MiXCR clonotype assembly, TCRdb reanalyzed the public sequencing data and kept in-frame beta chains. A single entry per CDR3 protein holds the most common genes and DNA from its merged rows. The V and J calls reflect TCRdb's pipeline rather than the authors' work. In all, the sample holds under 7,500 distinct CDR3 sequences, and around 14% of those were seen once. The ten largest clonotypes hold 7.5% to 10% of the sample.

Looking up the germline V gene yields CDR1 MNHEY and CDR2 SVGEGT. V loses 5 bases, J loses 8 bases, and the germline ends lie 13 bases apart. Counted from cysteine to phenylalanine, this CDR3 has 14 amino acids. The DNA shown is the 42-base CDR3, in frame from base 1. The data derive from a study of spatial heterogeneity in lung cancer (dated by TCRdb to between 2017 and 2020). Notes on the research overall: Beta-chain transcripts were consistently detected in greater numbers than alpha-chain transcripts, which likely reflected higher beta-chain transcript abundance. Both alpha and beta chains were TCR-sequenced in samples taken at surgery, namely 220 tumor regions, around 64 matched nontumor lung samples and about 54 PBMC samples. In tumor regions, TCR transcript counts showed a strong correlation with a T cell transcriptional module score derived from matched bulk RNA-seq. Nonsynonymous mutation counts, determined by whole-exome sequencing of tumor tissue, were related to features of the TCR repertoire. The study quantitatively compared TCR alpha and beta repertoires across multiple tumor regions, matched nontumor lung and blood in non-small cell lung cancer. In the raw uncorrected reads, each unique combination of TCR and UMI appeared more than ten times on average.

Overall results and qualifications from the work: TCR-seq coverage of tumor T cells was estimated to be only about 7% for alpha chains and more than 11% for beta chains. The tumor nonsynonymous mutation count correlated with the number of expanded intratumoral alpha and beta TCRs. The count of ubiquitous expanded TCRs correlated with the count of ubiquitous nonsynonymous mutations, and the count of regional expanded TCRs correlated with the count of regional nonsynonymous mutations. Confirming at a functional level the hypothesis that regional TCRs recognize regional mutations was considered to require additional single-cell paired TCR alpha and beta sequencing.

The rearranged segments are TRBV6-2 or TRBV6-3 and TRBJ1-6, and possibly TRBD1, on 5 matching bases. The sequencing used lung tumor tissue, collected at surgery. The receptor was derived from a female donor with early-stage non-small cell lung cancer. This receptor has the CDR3 CASSDGQGDSPLHF. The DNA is TGTGCCAGCAGTGACGGGCAGGGTGATTCACCCCTCCACTTT.